Reported below is one T cell receptor (beta chain). The data were obtained in a study of control samples from healthy donors and cancer patients. Repertoires were generated with immunoSEQ multiplex PCR, while TCRdb's copy carries only in-frame clones and drops some. The sample holds 82,000 or so clones, approximately 94% seen once. The germline CDR1 and CDR2 sequences are KGHDR and SFDVKD. The CDR3 contains 15 residues. V dropped 5 bases and J dropped 5 bases, with 17 bases sitting between them. This sequence joins TRBV24-1 and TRBJ1-2, with a weak D call TRBD1 (5 bases). The TCR originated in a woman younger than 30 in good health. The source material was blood. The CDR3 sequence is CATSGTGTWDYGYTF. The CDR3 DNA sequence: TGTGCCACCAGTGGTACCGGGACGTGGGATTATGGCTACACCTTC.